The rows below give T cell receptor beta chains drawn from one sample of a study of neoadjuvant nivolumab and ipilimumab in lung cancer. TCRdb's copy holds only in-frame clones and misses some; the assay was immunoSEQ multiplex PCR. Among about 3,000 clones listed, around 88% were seen once. The sequencing here drew on tumor tissue, taken after neoadjuvant nivolumab, alone or with ipilimumab, at or shortly before surgery. The receptors here all came from an adult with non-small cell lung cancer. Each CDR3 is given with its conserved first and last residue. The order of the fields is D gene, V gene, CDR3 protein. The D gene is left open where the match is weak.

D gene: TRBD1; V gene: TRBV29-1; CDR3 protein: CSARGQGSGTGELFF
D gene: NA; V gene: TRBV19; CDR3 protein: CASRAGTNEKLFF
D gene: TRBD1; V gene: TRBV2; CDR3 protein: CASSGTARPERYGYTF
D gene: TRBD2; V gene: TRBV30; CDR3 protein: CAWESGNSYNEQFF
D gene: NA; V gene: TRBV5-6; CDR3 protein: CASILSRKTYGYTF
D gene: NA; V gene: TRBV6-1; CDR3 protein: CASVRGNGNTIYF
D gene: TRBD2; V gene: TRBV10-3; CDR3 protein: CAIRPAGGSQETQYF
D gene: NA; V gene: TRBV27; CDR3 protein: CASKMGQNLYNEQFF
D gene: NA; V gene: TRBV6-6; CDR3 protein: CASSFSGQRETQYF
D gene: NA; V gene: TRBV30; CDR3 protein: CAWNPGLTYNEQFF
D gene: TRBD1; V gene: TRBV6-6; CDR3 protein: CASSYSTGEDQPQHF
D gene: NA; V gene: TRBV30; CDR3 protein: CARGNTGELFF
D gene: NA; V gene: TRBV5-6; CDR3 protein: CASSFSGMYNSPLHF
D gene: NA; V gene: TRBV19; CDR3 protein: CASSNRGPWEQYF
D gene: TRBD1; V gene: TRBV7-9; CDR3 protein: CASIRTTGHDEQYF
D gene: NA; V gene: TRBV2; CDR3 protein: CASSERGEETQYF
D gene: TRBD1; V gene: TRBV7-9; CDR3 protein: CASSLRGDYGYTF
D gene: NA; V gene: TRBV7-2; CDR3 protein: CASSLMGPGTEAFF
D gene: TRBD2; V gene: TRBV5-5; CDR3 protein: CASSFGGADTGELFF
D gene: NA; V gene: TRBV30; CDR3 protein: CAWSVSQNTEAFF
D gene: NA; V gene: TRBV5-6; CDR3 protein: CASSFLGSGSYEQYF
D gene: NA; V gene: TRBV28; CDR3 protein: CASSYITGSYEQYF
D gene: TRBD1; V gene: TRBV5-3; CDR3 protein: CARSLRDRDIYEQYF
D gene: NA; V gene: TRBV27; CDR3 protein: CASSESRGAYNEQFF
D gene: NA; V gene: TRBV27; CDR3 protein: CASSGGPAYEQYF
D gene: TRBD2; V gene: TRBV6-4; CDR3 protein: CASSDSTSGGDTQYF
D gene: NA; V gene: TRBV5-1; CDR3 protein: CASSFSRDPGNTIYF
D gene: NA; V gene: TRBV7-2; CDR3 protein: CASSLAGAYHQPQHF
D gene: NA; V gene: TRBV5-6; CDR3 protein: CASSLAGMGTEAFF
D gene: NA; V gene: TRBV19; CDR3 protein: CASSLHRDAGPYEQYF